The 27 T cell receptor beta chains given below trace back to one sample, sequenced in a study of blood T cell repertoires in COVID-19. Data came from immunoSEQ multiplex PCR; TCRdb stores just in-frame clones and leaves some out. This table holds a few hundred thousand clones, roughly 90% found once. Sequencing was carried out using peripheral blood. These receptors were taken from a woman aged 30 to 39 with COVID-19, enrolled during active disease.

This clone was found a few times. The sample has other DNA sequences that encode this CDR3 too. This chain uses TRBV5-1 with TRBJ2-5; 8 nucleotides align to TRBD1. Germline trimming cut 1 base from V and 2 bases from J; bases unmatched to any gene: 1. This CDR3 has 14 amino acids. From germline, CDR1 is SGHRS and CDR2 YFSETQ. The CDR3 DNA follows: TGCGCCAGCAGCTTGTACAGGGGGCAAGAGACCCAGTACTTC. Translation gives CASSLYRGQETQYF.

The DNA of the CDR3 is TGTGCCAGCAGTTCCCGTGACAGGGCAATAGGAGGCTACACCTTC. This gives the protein CASSSRDRAIGGYTF. This rearrangement joins TRBV28 to TRBJ1-2; 7 bases are a match to TRBD1. Germline V gene lookup returns CDR1 MDHEN and CDR2 SYDVKM. The V and J ends lost 4 bases and 8 bases, in that order; junction bases with no gene match: 13. CDR3 length: 15 residues.

The V and J genes are TRBV5-1 and TRBJ1-3, with TRBD1 matching 8 bases. This CDR3 is 16 amino acids long. Germline loops: CDR1 SGHRS, CDR2 YFSETQ. The ends lost 3 bases at V and 2 bases at J; junction bases unmatched: 7. CDR3 sequence (DNA): TGCGCCAGCAGCTCGACAGGGGACGTCGCTGGAAACACCATATATTTT. Protein: CASSSTGDVAGNTIYF. Looking up the rest from reference TRBV5-1 and TRBJ1-3 gives the full variable domain: KAGVTQTPRYLIKTRGQQVTLSCSPISGHRSVSWYQQTPGQGLQFLFEYFSETQRNKGNFPGRFSGRQFSNSRSEMNVSTLELGDSALYLCASSSTGDVAGNTIYFGEGSWLTVV.

This clone has just a few counts. This chain joins TRBV27 and TRBJ1-5; 9 bases align to TRBD1. CDR3 length equals 16 residues. Per germline, CDR1 MNHEY and CDR2 SMNVEV (reference sequence). V shed 5 bases and J 4 bases; nucleotides not matched to a gene: 9. As DNA, the CDR3 is TGTGCCAGCAGTCCGTGGACAGGGGCCCAGAATCAGCCCCAGCATTTT. This gives the protein CASSPWTGAQNQPQHF.

This clone was seen a single time. V gene TRBV25-1 combines with J gene TRBJ2-3; D is possibly TRBD2 (5 bases). The V end lost 4 bases, the J end lost 0 bases, and 14 bases lay between the germline ends. Germline V lookup: CDR1 MGHDK, CDR2 SYGVNS. This CDR3 has 16 residues. The CDR3 DNA follows: TGTGCCAGCAGTGGAAAGAGGTGGACTAGCACAGATACGCAGTATTTT. This encodes CASSGKRWTSTDTQYF.

The V call is TRBV6-6, the J call TRBJ1-2; D uncertain. V lost 0 bases to trimming and J lost 2 bases, with 13 bases between them. CDR1 is MNHNY, CDR2 SVGAGI, per germline (reference sequence). The length of the CDR3 is 16 residues. The CDR3 DNA is TGTGCCAGCAGTTACTCGCGTCGGGATGGGAACTATGGCTACACCTTC. Translating gives CASSYSRRDGNYGYTF.

There are a few counts of this clone. This sequence joins TRBV14 and TRBJ1-2; the match to TRBD1 covers 8 bases. This CDR3 has 16 amino acids. V was pared by 1 base and J by 7 bases, with 11 bases of the junction left unmatched. CDR1 is SGHDN, CDR2 FVKESK, per germline. The DNA of the CDR3 is TGTGCCAGCAGCCAAGCTGGGAAAGGACAGGGAGGTGGCTACACCTTC. It encodes CASSQAGKGQGGGYTF. The full variable domain, its missing parts supplied by reference TRBV14 and TRBJ1-2, is EAGVTQFPSHSVIEKGQTVTLRCDPISGHDNLYWYRRVMGKEIKFLLHFVKESKQDESGMPNNRFLAERTGGTYSTLKVQPAELEDSGVYFCASSQAGKGQGGGYTFGSGTRLTVV.

The chain uses TRBV6-5 and TRBJ2-7; 10 bases fit TRBD1. The V segment lost 7 bases and the J segment 0 bases; nucleotides outside the gene matches: 6. Germline V gene lookup returns CDR1 MNHEY and CDR2 SVGAGI. CDR3 length: 15 amino acids. This CDR3 is CASILRQGASYEQYF. CDR3 nucleotides: TGTGCCAGCATCCTACGACAGGGGGCCTCCTACGAGCAGTACTTC.

This clone was picked up a small number of times. The CDR3 nucleotides read TGTGCCAGCAGCCAAACAGGGACCGGGGACACCCTCCACTTT. As protein: CASSQTGTGDTLHF. The genes are TRBV3-1 (or the pseudogene TRBV3-2) and TRBJ1-6; TRBD1 might be the D (6 bases). CDR1 is LGHDT, CDR2 YNNKEL, per germline (reference sequence). Trimming left V 2 bases short and J 14 bases short, with 16 bases between. This CDR3 contains 14 residues.

The chain is built from TRBV5-1 and TRBJ1-2; a possible D gene is TRBD1 (6 bases). The CDR3 length is 12 residues. Germline V gene lookup returns CDR1 SGHRS and CDR2 YFSETQ. With 2 bases removed from V and 8 bases from J, the gap between germline ends came to 10 bases. CDR3 coding DNA: TGCGCCAGCAGCTTAACAGGGTCCGGCTACACCTTC. Its translation: CASSLTGSGYTF.

The chain has TRBV7-8 and TRBJ1-5, with a possible D match to TRBD1 (6 bases). V dropped 0 bases and J dropped 2 bases, with 11 bases sitting between them. The CDR3 totals 16 residues. CDR1 SGHVS and CDR2 FQNEAQ come from the germline V gene. The chain's CDR3 is CASSLAWAGGNQPQHF. CDR3 coding DNA: TGTGCCAGCAGCTTAGCTTGGGCAGGGGGCAATCAGCCCCAGCATTTT.

This chain joins TRBV10-3 and TRBJ2-5, with 16 bases identical to TRBD2. CDR3 length: 15 amino acids. CDR1 is ENHRY and CDR2 is SYGVKD in the germline V gene. V shed 9 bases and J 4 bases; nucleotides not matched to a gene: 5. The CDR3 region is CAIGTSGRGGETQYF. The CDR3 nucleotides are TGTGCCATTGGGACTAGCGGGAGGGGAGGAGAGACCCAGTACTTC.

This chain connects TRBV3-1 (or the pseudogene TRBV3-2) to TRBJ1-1; 8 bases map to TRBD1. The CDR3 consists of 15 residues. Germline trimming cut 4 bases from V and 4 bases from J; bases unmatched to any gene: 8. Germline V lookup: CDR1 LGHDT, CDR2 YNNKEL (reference sequence). The DNA for the CDR3 is TGTGCCAGCAGCCGCGATGGTACAGGGGGCACTGAAGCTTTCTTT. It yields the protein CASSRDGTGGTEAFF.

CDR3 bases: TGTGCCAGCAGCCCACGCACTAGCAGGTACCAAGAGACCCAGTACTTC. As protein: CASSPRTSRYQETQYF. The chain recombines TRBV11-2 with TRBJ2-5; maybe TRBD2 (6 bases). The germline V gene encodes CDR1 SGHAT and CDR2 FQNNGV. The CDR3 extends over 16 amino acids. Trimming left V 5 bases short and J 0 bases short, with 16 bases between.

This rearrangement joins TRBV5-1 to TRBJ2-3; 9 nucleotides agree with TRBD2. This CDR3 is built from 17 residues. CDR1 and CDR2 (germline): SGHRS, YFSETQ. Trimming removed 3 bases from V and 0 bases from J; junction bases left unmatched: 8. The CDR3, as DNA: TGCGCCAGCAGCTCCGGGGCGGGAGGGCCGAGCACAGATACGCAGTATTTT. It is translated as CASSSGAGGPSTDTQYF.

This chain links TRBV5-6 with TRBJ1-5; 8 nucleotides agree with TRBD1. After removal of 2 bases from V and 6 bases from J, the junction contained 7 bases not matched to a gene. The germline V gene encodes CDR1 SGHDT and CDR2 YYEEEE. This CDR3 spans 15 amino acids. CDR3 in amino acids: CASSFGQGAIQPQHF. In nucleotides, the CDR3 is TGTGCCAGCAGCTTTGGCCAGGGGGCGATTCAGCCCCAGCATTTT.

The V gene is TRBV18, the J gene TRBJ2-3, with 13 bases identical to TRBD2. The CDR3 is 17 amino acids. The junction had 10 bases not matched to a gene; V was cut back by 6 bases and J by 4 bases. Germline V CDR1 and CDR2: KGHSH, LQKENI. CDR3 sequence: CASSQRLAGGTADTQYF. CDR3 DNA: TGTGCCAGCTCCCAACGACTAGCGGGAGGCACCGCAGATACGCAGTATTTT. Using reference TRBV18 and TRBJ2-3 for the parts outside the CDR3, the full variable domain is NAGVMQNPRHLVRRRGQEARLRCSPMKGHSHVYWYRQLPEEGLKFMVYLQKENIIDESGMPKERFSAEFPKEGPSILRIQQVVRGDSAAYFCASSQRLAGGTADTQYFGPGTRLTVL.

This chain joins TRBV3-1 (or the pseudogene TRBV3-2) and TRBJ1-2, with 10 bases matching TRBD1. The V and J ends lost 3 bases and 6 bases, in that order; junction bases with no gene match: 13. CDR1 and CDR2 from the germline V gene are LGHDT and YNNKEL (reference sequence). CDR3 length: 17 residues. The CDR3 sequence is CASSHRLGTGVLDGYTF. The DNA for the CDR3 is TGTGCCAGCAGCCACAGGTTAGGGACAGGGGTGTTGGATGGCTACACCTTC.

The chain links TRBV19 to TRBJ1-4, with D uncertain. The CDR3 length is 15 residues. Per the germline V gene, CDR1 is LNHDA and CDR2 is SQIVND (reference sequence). The V end lost 2 bases, the J end lost 0 bases, and 7 bases lay between the germline ends. The CDR3 loop is CASSISSATNEKLFF. The CDR3 DNA follows: TGTGCCAGTAGTATATCGTCTGCAACTAATGAAAAACTGTTTTTT.

V usage is TRBV4-1 and J usage is TRBJ2-5; D might be TRBD1 (6 bases). Looked up from germline, CDR1 is MGHRA and CDR2 is YSYEKL. Trimming removed 0 bases from V and 4 bases from J, with 18 bases in between. CDR3 size: 17 residues. As DNA, the CDR3 is TGCGCCAGCAGCCAAGAATATACGCAGGGGCCGGGAGAGACCCAGTACTTC. The encoded protein is CASSQEYTQGPGETQYF.

This clone has more than one count but fewer than ten. The chain has TRBV30 and TRBJ1-1, with 8 nucleotides matching TRBD1. The CDR3 runs 15 residues. Germline-derived CDR1 and CDR2 are GTSNPN and SVGIG (reference sequence). Losses at the gene ends were 1 base for V and 4 bases for J; bases not matched to a gene: 8. This CDR3 reads CAWSGQGAWGTEAFF. CDR3 bases: TGTGCCTGGAGTGGGCAGGGGGCGTGGGGCACTGAAGCTTTCTTT.

The chain combines TRBV7-8 with TRBJ1-3, with TRBD1 identical over 9 bases. The V segment lost 5 bases and the J segment 3 bases; nucleotides outside the gene matches: 11. Germline V gene lookup returns CDR1 SGHVS and CDR2 FQNEAQ. The CDR3 totals 17 residues. This CDR3 reads CASSLGQQGARGNTIYF. The CDR3 nucleotides are TGTGCCAGCAGCCTCGGGCAACAGGGGGCGCGTGGAAACACCATATATTTT.

The rearrangement links TRBV7-9 to TRBJ1-4, with TRBD1 matching 9 bases. Germline loops: CDR1 SEHNR, CDR2 FQNEAQ (reference sequence). Trimming at V came to 4 bases and at J to 7 bases, leaving 4 bases not matched to a gene. The CDR3 runs 14 residues. The CDR3 region is CASSSDRGSEKLFF. CDR3 nucleotides: TGTGCCAGCAGCTCCGACAGGGGGAGTGAAAAACTGTTTTTT. Filled out from reference TRBV7-9 and TRBJ1-4, the complete variable domain reads DTGVSQNPRHKITKRGQNVTFRCDPISEHNRLYWYRQTLGQGPEFLTYFQNEAQLEKSRLLSDRFSAERPKGSFSTLEIQRTEQGDSAMYLCASSSDRGSEKLFFGSGTQLSVL.

This sequence joins TRBV3-1 (or the pseudogene TRBV3-2) and TRBJ2-1; TRBD2 matches at 10 bases. The V and J ends lost 4 bases and 7 bases, in that order; junction bases with no gene match: 7. Germline lookup yields CDR1 LGHDT and CDR2 YNNKEL (reference sequence). The CDR3 spans 15 residues. The DNA of the CDR3 is TGTGCCAGCAGCCTAGCGGGAGGAGGGCTTAATGAGCAGTTCTTC. This encodes CASSLAGGGLNEQFF.

The V gene is TRBV27, the J gene TRBJ2-6; 8 positions agree with TRBD1. J gave up 0 bases and V 6 bases, and 7 bases lay outside the gene matches. The CDR3 covers 17 residues. CDR1 and CDR2 (germline): MNHEY, SMNVEV (reference sequence). The CDR3 reads CASSGDRSFSGANVLTF. The CDR3 DNA reads as TGTGCCAGCAGCGGGGACAGGTCTTTCTCTGGGGCCAACGTCCTGACTTTC.

CDR3 sequence reads: CASDGLAGGRHEQYF. The CDR3 bases are TGTGCCAGCGACGGACTAGCGGGAGGCCGGCACGAGCAGTACTTC. The chain employs TRBV28 and TRBJ2-7; 14 nucleotides match TRBD2. In germline, CDR1 is MDHEN, CDR2 SYDVKM. This CDR3 has 15 amino acids. The J segment lost 5 bases and the V segment lost 8 bases, leaving 8 bases of the junction unmatched.

The chain combines TRBV30 with TRBJ1-1; 9 nucleotides match TRBD1. Germline V CDR1 and CDR2: GTSNPN, SVGIG (reference sequence). V shed 6 bases, J shed 5 bases, and the junction held 7 bases outside the gene matches. The CDR3 totals 13 residues. CDR3 bases: TGTGCCTGCCAACAGGGGGCGCTGACTGAAGCTTTCTTT. This sequence encodes CACQQGALTEAFF. The variable domain in full, with the rest retrieved from reference TRBV30 and TRBJ1-1, is SQTIHQWPATLVQPVGSPLSLECTVEGTSNPNLYWYRQAAGRGLQLLFYSVGIGQISSEVPQNLSASRPQDRQFILSSKKLLLSDSGFYLCACQQGALTEAFFGQGTRLTVV.